The 30 T cell receptor beta chains below all came from one sample that was sequenced in a study of T cells in Graves' hyperthyroidism and ophthalmopathy. TCR beta CDR3 regions were amplified from RNA transcripts. First-round RT-PCR of the TCR CDR3 relied on the HTBI primer set. TCRdb re-called the multiplex PCR reads with MiXCR, one entry per CDR3 protein. This table holds 490,000 or so distinct CDR3 sequences, just under 20% found once. The sample consisted of blood. These receptor sequences come from a man aged 40-49 years with Graves' ophthalmopathy.

This CDR3 is CASGRLVANIQYF. The CDR3 nucleotides read TGTGCCAGCGGACGACTAGTGGCAAACATTCAGTACTTC. The gene calls are TRBV6-2 or TRBV6-3 and TRBJ2-4; possibly TRBD2 for D (6 bases). Trimming took off 8 bases at V and 6 bases at J, with 14 bases between the two ends. This CDR3 is built from 13 residues. The germline gives CDR1 MNHEY, CDR2 SVGEGT.

This clonotype has only a few counts. V and J are TRBV5-6 and TRBJ1-6, with a tentative D call TRBD1 (5 bases). There are 14 residues in the CDR3. Germline CDR1 reads SGHDT; CDR2 reads YYEEEE. The V end lost 4 bases, the J end lost 6 bases, and 11 bases lay between the germline ends. The CDR3 protein is CASSPGTFNSPLHF. The CDR3 DNA sequence: TGTGCCAGCAGCCCGGGGACGTTTAATTCACCCCTCCACTTT.

At least ten counts were recorded for this clonotype. This rearrangement joins TRBV5-8 to TRBJ1-1, with D unresolved. V lost 5 bases and J 5 bases, leaving 1 base between the germline ends. Germline CDR1 and CDR2: SGHTS and YDEGEE. CDR3 length equals 9 residues. This chain's CDR3 is CASRTEAFF. CDR3 sequence (DNA): TGTGCCAGCAGGACTGAAGCTTTCTTT.

The chain links TRBV5-4 to TRBJ2-1; 8 bases are shared with TRBD2. The CDR3 contains 15 residues. Germline CDR1 is SGHNT and CDR2 is YYREEE (reference sequence). J was trimmed by 4 bases and V by 3 bases; bases with no gene match: 6. The CDR3 region has the DNA TGTGCCAGCAGCTCACCGGGACTAGAGTACAATGAGCAGTTCTTC. Translation gives CASSSPGLEYNEQFF.

Many counts were recorded for this clonotype. The CDR3 region is CASSEGAGDYGYTF. CDR3 coding DNA: TGTGCCAGCAGTGAGGGGGCAGGGGACTATGGCTACACCTTC. The V gene is TRBV12-3 or TRBV12-4, the J gene TRBJ1-2; 7 positions match TRBD1. With 5 bases clipped from V and 3 bases from J, the junction kept 6 bases outside the gene matches. This CDR3 comprises 14 residues.

DNA of the CDR3: TGTGCCAGCAAGCGGCGGGAGGACCCCTACAATGAGCAGTTCTTC. It translates to CASKRREDPYNEQFF. The rearrangement joins TRBV7-6 to TRBJ2-1; 8 bases are shared with TRBD2. Per the germline V gene, CDR1 is SGHVS and CDR2 is FNYEAQ. Unmatched junction bases numbered 7, after V lost 7 bases and J lost 2 bases. The length of the CDR3 is 15 residues.

V gene TRBV20-1 combines with J gene TRBJ2-1; TRBD2 aligns across 11 bases. Per germline, CDR1 DFQATT and CDR2 SNEGSKA (reference sequence). This CDR3 spans 17 amino acids. The J segment lost 8 bases and the V segment lost 3 bases, leaving 15 bases of the junction unmatched. CDR3 loop: CSARLPGASGRTDEQFF. CDR3 DNA sequence: TGCAGTGCTAGGTTGCCGGGAGCTAGCGGGAGGACCGATGAGCAGTTCTTC.

This clonotype was observed a single time. The chain combines TRBV30 with TRBJ1-1, with a weak D call TRBD1 (5 bases). This CDR3 spans 14 amino acids. Germline CDR1 GTSNPN, CDR2 SVGIG (reference sequence). Trimming left V 0 bases short and J 5 bases short, with 13 bases between. In nucleotides, the CDR3 is TGTGCCTGGAGTGTACCAGGTTCAGGGACTGAAGCTTTCTTT. Its translation is CAWSVPGSGTEAFF. The full variable domain, in which reference TRBV30 and TRBJ1-1 provide the parts outside the CDR3, is SQTIHQWPATLVQPVGSPLSLECTVEGTSNPNLYWYRQAAGRGLQLLFYSVGIGQISSEVPQNLSASRPQDRQFILSSKKLLLSDSGFYLCAWSVPGSGTEAFFGQGTRLTVV.

This clonotype was observed many times. The chain carries TRBV5-1 and TRBJ2-7, with TRBD2 matching over 7 bases. J gave up 0 bases and V 6 bases, and 3 bases lay outside the gene matches. The CDR3 is made up of 13 amino acids. The germline gives CDR1 SGHRS, CDR2 YFSETQ. CDR3 bases: TGCGCCAGCATGCCTAGCGGCTCCTACGAGCAGTACTTC. It specifies CASMPSGSYEQYF.

The table lists this clonotype with many counts. The V call is TRBV27, the J call TRBJ2-1; D might be TRBD2 (6 bases). The germline gives CDR1 MNHEY, CDR2 SMNVEV (reference sequence). V was pared by 7 bases and J by 0 bases, with 13 bases between. The CDR3 spans 15 residues. The CDR3 DNA follows: TGTGCCAGCAATGGGGCGGGGAGCTCCTACAATGAGCAGTTCTTC. It specifies CASNGAGSSYNEQFF.

This clonotype was counted ten times or more. The V gene is TRBV18, the J gene TRBJ2-3; 8 positions match TRBD2. CDR1 is KGHSH, CDR2 LQKENI, per germline. V shed 3 bases and J 5 bases; nucleotides not matched to a gene: 7. This CDR3 spans 15 amino acids. This chain's CDR3 is CASSPQLAGGDTQYF. CDR3 in DNA: TGTGCCAGCTCACCCCAGCTTGCGGGGGGAGATACGCAGTATTTT.

This clonotype was seen more than once but under ten times. The chain joins TRBV3-1 to TRBJ2-7; tentative D call: TRBD2 (6 bases). Looked up from germline, CDR1 is LGHDT and CDR2 is YNNKEL (reference sequence). The CDR3 runs to 14 residues. Trimming cost V 6 bases and J 2 bases, with 14 bases left between them. The chain's CDR3 is CASSRGGTTYEQYF. CDR3 DNA: TGTGCCAGCAGTCGGGGAGGAACCACCTACGAGCAGTACTTC.

This clonotype was seen many times. CDR3: CASSLARGWGSYEQYF. In DNA form, the CDR3 reads TGCGCCAGCAGCTTGGCCAGGGGATGGGGTTCCTACGAGCAGTACTTC. The V and J genes are TRBV5-1 and TRBJ2-7, with D possibly matching TRBD1 (6 bases). CDR1 and CDR2 (germline): SGHRS, YFSETQ. Trimming stripped 0 bases from V and 1 base from J, with 14 bases between. The CDR3 is 16 residues long.

This clonotype was seen ten or more times. The chain recombines TRBV6-1 with TRBJ1-2; weak D call: TRBD1 (5 bases). Deletions cut 6 bases from V and 6 bases from J, with 23 bases between. The CDR3 covers 16 residues. Germline assignment: CDR1 MNHNS and CDR2 SASEGT. This CDR3 reads CASSSPSSGMRNGYTF. CDR3 bases: TGTGCCAGCAGCTCCCCCTCCTCAGGGATGAGGAATGGCTACACCTTC.

This clonotype has at least ten counts. The chain uses TRBV11-2 and TRBJ2-1; 13 nucleotides align to TRBD2. CDR1 SGHAT and CDR2 FQNNGV come from the germline V gene. The CDR3 loop spans 18 amino acids. V was clipped by 5 bases and J by 1 base; unmatched bases: 8. CDR3 protein: CASSDTSGRAGSYNEQFF. The CDR3 DNA is TGTGCCAGCAGCGACACTAGCGGGAGGGCCGGGTCCTACAATGAGCAGTTCTTC.

This clonotype turned up a few times. The chain joins TRBV25-1 to TRBJ2-3, with 7 bases matching TRBD2. Germline V gives CDR1 MGHDK, CDR2 SYGVNS. This CDR3 comprises 16 residues. V shed 3 bases and J 1 base; nucleotides not matched to a gene: 7. The CDR3 region has the DNA TGTGCCAGCAGTGAGGGGGGGACTATCCGCACAGATACGCAGTATTTT. Translated, it gives CASSEGGTIRTDTQYF. Full variable domain (missing parts from reference TRBV25-1 and TRBJ2-3): EADIYQTPRYLVIGTGKKITLECSQTMGHDKMYWYQQDPGMELHLIHYSYGVNSTEKGDLSSESTVSRIRTEHFPLTLESARPSHTSQYLCASSEGGTIRTDTQYFGPGTRLTVL.

The chain carries TRBV2 and TRBJ1-2; 7 nucleotides line up with TRBD1. The CDR3 extends over 13 amino acids. Germline V CDR1 and CDR2: SNHLY, FYNNEI. V was clipped by 7 bases and J by 2 bases; unmatched bases: 4. In DNA, the CDR3 is TGTGCCAGCACAGGCAGGGGGAACTATGGCTACACCTTC. This sequence encodes CASTGRGNYGYTF. Filled out from reference TRBV2 and TRBJ1-2, the complete variable domain reads EPEVTQTPSHQVTQMGQEVILRCVPISNHLYFYWYRQILGQKVEFLVSFYNNEISEKSEIFDDQFSVERPDGSNFTLKIRSTKLEDSAMYFCASTGRGNYGYTFGSGTRLTVV.

This clonotype was detected many times. The rearrangement joins TRBV7-8 to TRBJ2-5; D is possibly TRBD2 (7 bases). V was cut by 4 bases and J by 7 bases, with 19 bases left in between. Looked up from germline, CDR1 is SGHVS and CDR2 is FQNEAQ. The CDR3 extends over 15 amino acids. The CDR3 spells CASSSLGGGAGTQYF. CDR3 DNA sequence: TGTGCCAGCAGCTCCCTAGGGGGGGGGGCGGGGACCCAGTACTTC. Looking up the rest from reference TRBV7-8 and TRBJ2-5 gives the full variable domain: GAGVSQSPRYKVAKRGQDVALRCDPISGHVSLFWYQQALGQGPEFLTYFQNEAQLDKSGLPSDRFFAERPEGSVSTLKIQRTQQEDSAVYLCASSSLGGGAGTQYFGPGTRLLVL.

This clonotype was observed at least ten times. The chain employs TRBV14 and TRBJ2-3; D not certain. Germline loops: CDR1 SGHDN, CDR2 FVKESK. This CDR3 contains 13 residues. V was cut by 1 base and J by 7 bases, with 9 bases left in between. CDR3 DNA: TGTGCCAGCAGCCAAGGATGGGCTAATACGCAGTATTTT. Amino acids: CASSQGWANTQYF.

This clonotype was seen ten or more times. This chain connects TRBV9 to TRBJ2-1, with TRBD2 matching 8 bases. Trimming took 2 bases from V and 6 from J; bases not matched to a gene: 7. This CDR3 has 15 amino acids. Germline assignment: CDR1 SGDLS and CDR2 YYNGEE. CDR3 sequence reads: CASSVAGGGSNEQFF. The DNA of the CDR3 is TGTGCCAGCAGCGTTGCGGGAGGAGGCTCCAATGAGCAGTTCTTC.

The V gene is TRBV5-6, the J gene TRBJ2-7; TRBD2 matches at 8 bases. The CDR3 has 16 amino acids. The germline V gene encodes CDR1 SGHDT and CDR2 YYEEEE. J was trimmed by 4 bases and V by 6 bases; bases with no gene match: 15. The CDR3 DNA reads TGTGCCAGCACCTCCAGGGCTAGCGGGTTCCTTTACGAGCAGTACTTC. This codes for CASTSRASGFLYEQYF. The variable domain in full, with the rest retrieved from reference TRBV5-6 and TRBJ2-7, is DAGVTQSPTHLIKTRGQQVTLRCSPKSGHDTVSWYQQALGQGPQFIFQYYEEEERQRGNFPDRFSGHQFPNYSSELNVNALLLGDSALYLCASTSRASGFLYEQYFGPGTRLTVT.

This chain uses TRBV6-2 or TRBV6-3 with TRBJ2-5; D is perhaps TRBD1 or TRBD2 (5 bases each). V shed 3 bases and J shed 0 bases, with 14 bases lying between them. Per germline, CDR1 MNHEY and CDR2 SVGEGT. The CDR3 contains 16 residues. This chain's CDR3 is CASSYPGPPYQETQYF. The CDR3 region has the DNA TGTGCCAGCAGTTATCCGGGACCGCCGTACCAAGAGACCCAGTACTTC.

The chain carries TRBV5-1 and TRBJ1-4; 9 bases fit TRBD1. The CDR3 has 13 residues. Germline CDR1 SGHRS, CDR2 YFSETQ. Germline trimming cut 4 bases from V and 8 bases from J; bases unmatched to any gene: 3. For the CDR3, the DNA is TGCGCCAGCAGCGAAGGACAGGGGGAAAAACTGTTTTTT. Protein product: CASSEGQGEKLFF.

The CDR3 nucleotides read TGTGCCTGGGAGAATACCGGGGAGCTGTTTTTT. This codes for CAWENTGELFF. J is TRBJ2-2 and V is TRBV30; no clear D. The V gene's germline CDR1 is GTSNPN and CDR2 SVGIG (reference sequence). V was trimmed by 5 bases and J by 5 bases, leaving 6 bases between them. There are 11 residues in the CDR3. The variable domain in full, with the rest retrieved from reference TRBV30 and TRBJ2-2, is SQTIHQWPATLVQPVGSPLSLECTVEGTSNPNLYWYRQAAGRGLQLLFYSVGIGQISSEVPQNLSASRPQDRQFILSSKKLLLSDSGFYLCAWENTGELFFGEGSRLTVL.

The chain carries TRBV27 and TRBJ2-7; 8 positions agree with TRBD1. CDR3 length: 15 residues. The V segment lost 1 base and the J segment 0 bases; nucleotides outside the gene matches: 2. Germline V gene sequence: CDR1 MNHEY, CDR2 SMNVEV (reference sequence). This CDR3 is CASSLFGTGSYEQYF. In nucleotides, the CDR3 is TGTGCCAGCAGTTTATTCGGGACAGGCTCCTACGAGCAGTACTTC.

The rearrangement uses TRBV20-1 and TRBJ2-3, with 11 nucleotides matching TRBD2. V gave up 0 bases and J gave up 6 bases; unmatched junction bases: 8. The CDR3 contains 16 residues. Germline V lookup: CDR1 DFQATT, CDR2 SNEGSKA (reference sequence). CDR3 DNA: TGCAGTGCTAGAGATTTACTAGCGGGAGCAAGGGATACGCAGTATTTT. It translates to CSARDLLAGARDTQYF.

This chain connects TRBV30 to TRBJ1-3, with D uncertain. V lost 0 bases to trimming and J lost 8 bases, with 11 bases between them. In germline, CDR1 is GTSNPN, CDR2 SVGIG (reference sequence). CDR3 length equals 13 residues. The CDR3 sequence is CAWSVGGLHTIYF. In DNA form, the CDR3 reads TGTGCCTGGAGTGTAGGTGGTCTGCACACCATATATTTT.

This clonotype showed up many times. The rearrangement links TRBV20-1 to TRBJ1-2, with 9 bases aligning to TRBD1. This CDR3 is built from 15 residues. Looked up from germline, CDR1 is DFQATT and CDR2 is SNEGSKA (reference sequence). V gave up 1 base and J gave up 3 bases; unmatched junction bases: 6. In nucleotides, the CDR3 is TGCAGTGCTAGAGGAGGCTGGACAGGGGACTATGGCTACACCTTC. Protein sequence: CSARGGWTGDYGYTF.

The chain carries TRBV20-1 and TRBJ2-7; possibly TRBD2 for D (5 bases). There are 13 residues in the CDR3. CDR1 DFQATT and CDR2 SNEGSKA come from the germline V gene (reference sequence). V lost 6 bases, J lost 2 bases, and 14 bases lay in between. CDR3 in amino acids: CSARDRRAYEQYF. The CDR3 DNA follows: TGCAGTGCCCGGGATCGACGGGCCTACGAGCAGTACTTC.

The chain joins TRBV7-9 to TRBJ1-1; the D gene is possibly TRBD1 (6 bases). Trimming left V 5 bases short and J 7 bases short, with 20 bases between. CDR3 length equals 15 residues. Looked up from germline, CDR1 is SEHNR and CDR2 is FQNEAQ (reference sequence). The CDR3 here is CASSQGGGWHYEAFF. The CDR3, as DNA: TGTGCCAGCAGCCAAGGGGGGGGGTGGCACTATGAAGCTTTCTTT.